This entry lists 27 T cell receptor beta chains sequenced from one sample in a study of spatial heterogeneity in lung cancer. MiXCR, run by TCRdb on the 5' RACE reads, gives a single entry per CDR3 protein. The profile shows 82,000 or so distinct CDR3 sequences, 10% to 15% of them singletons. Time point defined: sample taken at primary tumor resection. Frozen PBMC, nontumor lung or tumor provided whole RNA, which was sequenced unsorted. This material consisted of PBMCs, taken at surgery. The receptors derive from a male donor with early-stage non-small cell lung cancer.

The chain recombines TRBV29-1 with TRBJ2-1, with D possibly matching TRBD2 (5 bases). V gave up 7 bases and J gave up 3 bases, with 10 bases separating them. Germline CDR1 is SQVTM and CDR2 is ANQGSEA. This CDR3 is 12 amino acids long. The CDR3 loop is CSAQRSYNEQFF. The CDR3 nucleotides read TGCAGCGCTCAGCGGAGCTACAATGAGCAGTTCTTC.

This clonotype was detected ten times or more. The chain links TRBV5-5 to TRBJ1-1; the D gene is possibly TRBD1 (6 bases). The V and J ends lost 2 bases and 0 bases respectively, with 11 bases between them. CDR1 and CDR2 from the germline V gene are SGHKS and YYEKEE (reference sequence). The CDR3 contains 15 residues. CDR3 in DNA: TGTGCCAGCAGCTTTTCGACAGGCATGAACACTGAAGCTTTCTTT. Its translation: CASSFSTGMNTEAFF.

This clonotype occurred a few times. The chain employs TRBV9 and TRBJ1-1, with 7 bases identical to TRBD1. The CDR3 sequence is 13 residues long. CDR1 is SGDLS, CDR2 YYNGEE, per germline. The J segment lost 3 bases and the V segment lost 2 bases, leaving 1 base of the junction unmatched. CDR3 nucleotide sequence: TGTGCCAGCAGCGTTGGACAGGACACTGAAGCTTTCTTT. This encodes CASSVGQDTEAFF.

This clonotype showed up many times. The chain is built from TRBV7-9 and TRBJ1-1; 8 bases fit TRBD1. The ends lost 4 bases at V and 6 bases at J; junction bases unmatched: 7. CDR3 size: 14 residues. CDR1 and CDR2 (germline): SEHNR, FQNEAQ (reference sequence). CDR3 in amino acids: CASSSGQVRAEAFF. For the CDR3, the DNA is TGTGCCAGCAGCTCGGGACAGGTGCGGGCTGAAGCTTTCTTT. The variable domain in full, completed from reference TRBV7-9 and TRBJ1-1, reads DTGVSQNPRHKITKRGQNVTFRCDPISEHNRLYWYRQTLGQGPEFLTYFQNEAQLEKSRLLSDRFSAERPKGSFSTLEIQRTEQGDSAMYLCASSSGQVRAEAFFGQGTRLTVV.

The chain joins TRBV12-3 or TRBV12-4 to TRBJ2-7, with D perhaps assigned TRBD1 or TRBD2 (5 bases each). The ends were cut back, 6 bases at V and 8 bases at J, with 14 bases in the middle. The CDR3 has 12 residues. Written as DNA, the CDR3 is TGTGCCAGCAGGGGGGACCCTTTGAAGCAGTACTTC. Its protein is CASRGDPLKQYF.

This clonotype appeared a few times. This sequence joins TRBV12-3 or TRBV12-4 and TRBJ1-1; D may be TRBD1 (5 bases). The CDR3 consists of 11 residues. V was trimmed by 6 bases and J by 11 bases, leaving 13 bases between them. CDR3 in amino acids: CASSTRVAAFF. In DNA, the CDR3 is TGTGCCAGCAGCACCAGGGTGGCGGCTTTCTTT.

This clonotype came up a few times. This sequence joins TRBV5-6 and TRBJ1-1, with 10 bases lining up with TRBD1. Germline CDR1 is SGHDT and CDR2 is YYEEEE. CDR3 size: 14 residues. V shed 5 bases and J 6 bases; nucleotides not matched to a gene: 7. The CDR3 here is CASSSGTGDSEAFF. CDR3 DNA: TGTGCCAGCAGTTCCGGGACAGGGGACTCTGAAGCTTTCTTT.

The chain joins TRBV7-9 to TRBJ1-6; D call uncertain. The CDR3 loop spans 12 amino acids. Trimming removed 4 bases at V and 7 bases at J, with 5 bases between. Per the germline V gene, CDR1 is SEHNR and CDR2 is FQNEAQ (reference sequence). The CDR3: CASSSINSPLHF. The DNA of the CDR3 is TGTGCCAGCAGCTCGATAAATTCACCCCTCCACTTT.

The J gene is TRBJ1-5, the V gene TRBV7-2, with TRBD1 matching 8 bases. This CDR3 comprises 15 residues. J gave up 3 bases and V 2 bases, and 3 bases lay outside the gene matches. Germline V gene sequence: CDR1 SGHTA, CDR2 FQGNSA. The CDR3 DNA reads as TGTGCCAGCAGCTTAAGGACAGGGTCCAATCAGCCCCAGCATTTT. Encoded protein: CASSLRTGSNQPQHF.

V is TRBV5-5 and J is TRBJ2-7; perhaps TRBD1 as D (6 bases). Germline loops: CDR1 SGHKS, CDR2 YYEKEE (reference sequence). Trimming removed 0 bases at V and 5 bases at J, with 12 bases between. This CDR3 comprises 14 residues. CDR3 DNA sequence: TGTGCCAGCAGCTTGGACAGGGTGGAGGACGAGCAGTACTTC. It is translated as CASSLDRVEDEQYF.

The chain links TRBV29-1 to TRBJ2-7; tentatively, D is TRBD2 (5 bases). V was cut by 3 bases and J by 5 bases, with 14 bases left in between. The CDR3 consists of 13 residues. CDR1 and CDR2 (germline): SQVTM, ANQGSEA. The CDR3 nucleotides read TGCAGCGTTGAGGGTCCGGGGATCGACGAGCAGTACTTC. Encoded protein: CSVEGPGIDEQYF.

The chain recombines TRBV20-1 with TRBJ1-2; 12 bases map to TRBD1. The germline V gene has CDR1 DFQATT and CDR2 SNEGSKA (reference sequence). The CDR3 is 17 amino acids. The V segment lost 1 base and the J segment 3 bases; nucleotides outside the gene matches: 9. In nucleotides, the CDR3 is TGCAGTGCTAGAGCCCCGGGACAGGGGGCTCAGGACTATGGCTACACCTTC. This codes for CSARAPGQGAQDYGYTF.

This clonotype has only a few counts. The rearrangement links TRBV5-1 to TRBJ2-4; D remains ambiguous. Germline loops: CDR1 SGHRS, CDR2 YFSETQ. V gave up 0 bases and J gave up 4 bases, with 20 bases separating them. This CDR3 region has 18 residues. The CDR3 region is CASSLVSGLPGGKNIQYF. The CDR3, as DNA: TGCGCCAGCAGCTTGGTTTCCGGGCTTCCTGGTGGGAAAAACATTCAGTACTTC.

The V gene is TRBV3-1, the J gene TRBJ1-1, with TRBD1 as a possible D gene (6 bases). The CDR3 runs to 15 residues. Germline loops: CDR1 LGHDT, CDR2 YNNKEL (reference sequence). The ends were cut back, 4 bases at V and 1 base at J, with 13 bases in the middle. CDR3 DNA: TGTGCCAGCAGCCGGCTTACAGGGACGAACACTGAAGCTTTCTTT. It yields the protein CASSRLTGTNTEAFF.

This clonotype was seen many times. The CDR3 spells CSVEWDRGNSGNTIYF. In DNA form, the CDR3 reads TGCAGCGTCGAATGGGACAGGGGGAACTCTGGAAACACCATATATTTT. The gene calls are TRBV29-1 and TRBJ1-3; 11 nucleotides align to TRBD1. V gave up 6 bases and J gave up 0 bases; unmatched junction bases: 7. Germline CDR1 is SQVTM and CDR2 is ANQGSEA. The CDR3 is made up of 16 amino acids.

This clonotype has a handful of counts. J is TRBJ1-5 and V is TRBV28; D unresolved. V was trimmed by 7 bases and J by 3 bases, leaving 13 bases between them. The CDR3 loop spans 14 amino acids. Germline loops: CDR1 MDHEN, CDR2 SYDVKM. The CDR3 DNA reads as TGTGCCAGCAATAGGGTTACGAACAATCAGCCCCAGCATTTT. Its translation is CASNRVTNNQPQHF.

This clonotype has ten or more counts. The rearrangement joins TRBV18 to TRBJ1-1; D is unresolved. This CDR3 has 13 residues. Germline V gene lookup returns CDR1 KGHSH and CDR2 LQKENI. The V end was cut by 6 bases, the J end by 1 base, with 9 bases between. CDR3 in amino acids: CASSEGRNTEAFF. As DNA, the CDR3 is TGTGCCAGCTCCGAGGGAAGGAACACTGAAGCTTTCTTT. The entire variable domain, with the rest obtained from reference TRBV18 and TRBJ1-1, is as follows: NAGVMQNPRHLVRRRGQEARLRCSPMKGHSHVYWYRQLPEEGLKFMVYLQKENIIDESGMPKERFSAEFPKEGPSILRIQQVVRGDSAAYFCASSEGRNTEAFFGQGTRLTVV.

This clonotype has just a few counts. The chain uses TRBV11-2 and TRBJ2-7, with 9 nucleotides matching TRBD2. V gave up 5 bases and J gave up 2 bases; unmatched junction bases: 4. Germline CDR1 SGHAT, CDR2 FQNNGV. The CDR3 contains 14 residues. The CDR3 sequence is CASSPTSGPYEQYF. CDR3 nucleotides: TGTGCCAGCAGCCCGACTAGCGGACCCTACGAGCAGTACTTC.

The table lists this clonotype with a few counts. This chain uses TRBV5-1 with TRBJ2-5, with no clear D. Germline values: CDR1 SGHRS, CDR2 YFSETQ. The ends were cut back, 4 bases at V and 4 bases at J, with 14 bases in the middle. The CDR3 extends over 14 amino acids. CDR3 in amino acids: CASSPFLYGETQYF. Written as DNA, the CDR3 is TGCGCCAGCAGCCCTTTCCTTTACGGAGAGACCCAGTACTTC.

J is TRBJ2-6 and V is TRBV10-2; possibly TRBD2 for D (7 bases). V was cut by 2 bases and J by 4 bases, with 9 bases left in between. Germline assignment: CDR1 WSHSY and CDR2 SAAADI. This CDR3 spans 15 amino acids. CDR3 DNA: TGCGCCAGCAGTGAGGGGGGGGCCGGGGCCAACGTCCTGACTTTC. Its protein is CASSEGGAGANVLTF.

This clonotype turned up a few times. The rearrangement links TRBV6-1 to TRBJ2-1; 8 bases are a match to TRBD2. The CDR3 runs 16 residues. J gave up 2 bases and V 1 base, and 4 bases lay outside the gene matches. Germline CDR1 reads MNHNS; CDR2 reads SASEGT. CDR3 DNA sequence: TGTGCCAGCAGTGAAGGGACTAGCAGCGCCTACAATGAGCAGTTCTTC. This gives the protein CASSEGTSSAYNEQFF.

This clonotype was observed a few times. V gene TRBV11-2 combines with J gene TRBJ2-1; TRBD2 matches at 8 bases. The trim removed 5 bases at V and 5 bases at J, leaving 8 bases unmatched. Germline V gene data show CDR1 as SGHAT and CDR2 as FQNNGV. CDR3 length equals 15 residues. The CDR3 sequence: CASSPRLAGNNEQFF. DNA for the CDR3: TGTGCCAGCAGCCCCCGGTTAGCGGGAAACAATGAGCAGTTCTTC.

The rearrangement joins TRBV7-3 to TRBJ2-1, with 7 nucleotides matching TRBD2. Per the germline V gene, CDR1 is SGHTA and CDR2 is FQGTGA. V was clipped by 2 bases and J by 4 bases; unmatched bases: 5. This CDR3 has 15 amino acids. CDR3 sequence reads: CASSLQGTTYNEQFF. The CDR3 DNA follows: TGTGCCAGCAGCTTACAAGGGACTACGTACAATGAGCAGTTCTTC.

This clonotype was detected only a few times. The CDR3 region is CATSRPEGDFSTEAFF. The CDR3 DNA reads as TGTGCCACCAGCAGGCCTGAAGGGGATTTTAGCACTGAAGCTTTCTTT. This rearrangement joins TRBV15 to TRBJ1-1; possible D gene TRBD1, 5 bases. The V end was cut by 3 bases, the J end by 4 bases, with 18 bases between. The CDR3 contains 16 residues. CDR1 LNHNV and CDR2 YYDKDF come from the germline V gene (reference sequence).

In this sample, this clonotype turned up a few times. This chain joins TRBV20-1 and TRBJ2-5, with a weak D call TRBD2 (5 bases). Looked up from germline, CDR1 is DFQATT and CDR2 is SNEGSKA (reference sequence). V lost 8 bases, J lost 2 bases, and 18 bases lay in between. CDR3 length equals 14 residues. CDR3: CSLFGGVAQETQYF. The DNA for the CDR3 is TGCAGTCTCTTTGGAGGTGTCGCTCAAGAGACCCAGTACTTC.

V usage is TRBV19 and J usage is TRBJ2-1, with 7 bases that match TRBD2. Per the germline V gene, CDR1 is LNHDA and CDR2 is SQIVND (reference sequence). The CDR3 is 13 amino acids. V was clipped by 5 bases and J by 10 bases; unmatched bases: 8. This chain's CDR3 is CASSRGGPGEQFF. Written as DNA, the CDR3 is TGTGCCAGTAGTCGGGGAGGGCCGGGGGAGCAGTTCTTC.

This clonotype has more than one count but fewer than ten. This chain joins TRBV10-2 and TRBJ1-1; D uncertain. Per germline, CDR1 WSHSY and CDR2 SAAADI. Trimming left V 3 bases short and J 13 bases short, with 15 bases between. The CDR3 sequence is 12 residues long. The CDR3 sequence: CASSDATVKGFF. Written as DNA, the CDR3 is TGCGCCAGCAGTGATGCAACAGTGAAGGGTTTCTTT.